This T cell receptor (beta chain) stems from a study of shared clonotypes between healthy human individuals. Study-wide results and caveats: Memory subsets generally showed smaller estimated richness than naive subsets did. Around 4.9% of naive CD4 clonotypes were shared across a few donors. Only blood was sampled, and tissue TCR repertoires likely differ from blood ones.

Details on this clone: Its antigen is as yet unknown.

Clones were sequenced by immunoSEQ multiplex PCR, and TCRdb holds only the in-frame ones, with some missing. Counted here are about 1 million clones, around 74% occurring once; the ten biggest clones make up approximately 1.3%. Division of CD4+ cells produced a CD45RA+ naive subset and a CD45RA-negative memory subset. The CDR3 contains 15 residues. Germline V gene lookup returns CDR1 SGDLS and CDR2 YYNGEE. V gave up 4 bases and J gave up 6 bases, with 16 bases separating them. V usage is TRBV9 and J usage is TRBJ2-2; D is ambiguous. The TCR comes from a man younger than 35 in good health. Sequenced input: memory CD4+ T cells sorted from blood. Subset given: CD45RA-negative fraction. The DNA of the CDR3 is TGTGCCAGCAGCCCTCTGCCGACGGGCCCCGGGGAGCTGTTTTTT. It is translated as CASSPLPTGPGELFF.